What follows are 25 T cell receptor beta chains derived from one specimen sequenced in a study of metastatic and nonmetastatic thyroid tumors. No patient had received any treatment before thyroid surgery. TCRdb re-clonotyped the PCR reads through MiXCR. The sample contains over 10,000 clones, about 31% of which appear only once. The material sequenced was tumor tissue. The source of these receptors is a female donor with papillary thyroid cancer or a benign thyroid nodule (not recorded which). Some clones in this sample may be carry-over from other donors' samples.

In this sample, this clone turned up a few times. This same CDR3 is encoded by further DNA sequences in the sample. This CDR3 reads CASSPDGELFF. The CDR3, as DNA: TGTGCCAGCTCACCTGACGGGGAGCTGTTTTTT. V gene TRBV18 combines with J gene TRBJ2-2; D is undetermined. CDR3 length: 11 amino acids. Germline assignment: CDR1 KGHSH and CDR2 LQKENI. V was pared by 3 bases and J by 7 bases, with 3 bases between.

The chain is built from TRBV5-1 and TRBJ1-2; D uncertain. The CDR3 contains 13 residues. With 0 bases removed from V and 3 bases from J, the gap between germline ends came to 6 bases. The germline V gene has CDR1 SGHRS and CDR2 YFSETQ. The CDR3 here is CASSLEVYYGYTF. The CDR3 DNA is TGCGCCAGCAGCTTGGAGGTGTACTATGGCTACACCTTC. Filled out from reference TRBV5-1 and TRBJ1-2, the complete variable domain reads KAGVTQTPRYLIKTRGQQVTLSCSPISGHRSVSWYQQTPGQGLQFLFEYFSETQRNKGNFPGRFSGRQFSNSRSEMNVSTLELGDSALYLCASSLEVYYGYTFGSGTRLTVV.

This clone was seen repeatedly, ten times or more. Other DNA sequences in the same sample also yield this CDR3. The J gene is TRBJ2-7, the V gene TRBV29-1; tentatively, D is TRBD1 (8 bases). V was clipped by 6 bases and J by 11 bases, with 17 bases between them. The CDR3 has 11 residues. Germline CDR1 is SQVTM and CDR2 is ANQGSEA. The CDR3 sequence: CSVGGDRTEYF. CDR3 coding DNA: TGCAGCGTGGGGGGGGACAGGACGGAGTACTTC.

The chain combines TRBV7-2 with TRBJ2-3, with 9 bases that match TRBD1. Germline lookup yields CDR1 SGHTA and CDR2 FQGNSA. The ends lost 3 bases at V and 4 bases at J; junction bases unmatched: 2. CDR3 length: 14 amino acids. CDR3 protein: CASSLGQGADTQYF. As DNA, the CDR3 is TGTGCCAGCAGCTTGGGACAGGGAGCAGATACGCAGTATTTT. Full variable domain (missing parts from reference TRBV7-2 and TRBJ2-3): GAGVSQSPSNKVTEKGKDVELRCDPISGHTALYWYRQSLGQGLEFLIYFQGNSAPDKSGLPSDRFSAERTGGSVSTLTIQRTQQEDSAVYLCASSLGQGADTQYFGPGTRLTVL.

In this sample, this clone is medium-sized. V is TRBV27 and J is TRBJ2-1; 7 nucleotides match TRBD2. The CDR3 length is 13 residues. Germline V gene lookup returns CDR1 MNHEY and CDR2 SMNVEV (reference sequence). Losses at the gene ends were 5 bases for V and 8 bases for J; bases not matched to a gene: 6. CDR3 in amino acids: CASSPVTSDEQFF. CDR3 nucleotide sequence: TGTGCCAGCAGTCCCGTAACTAGCGATGAGCAGTTCTTC.

In DNA, the CDR3 is TGCGCCAGCAGCCAGAATACAGGTTCCAGCTATGGCTACACCTTC. Amino acid sequence: CASSQNTGSSYGYTF. This chain joins TRBV4-1 and TRBJ1-2, with D tentatively TRBD1 (5 bases). The V end lost 3 bases, the J end lost 4 bases, and 15 bases lay between the germline ends. From germline, CDR1 is MGHRA and CDR2 YSYEKL. CDR3 length equals 15 residues.

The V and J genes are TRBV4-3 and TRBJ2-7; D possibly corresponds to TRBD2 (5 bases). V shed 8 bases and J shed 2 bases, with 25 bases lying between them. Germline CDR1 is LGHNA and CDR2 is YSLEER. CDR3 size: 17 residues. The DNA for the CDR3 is TGCGCCAGCCAAGAATCGGGTCTGACGGGAATCCCCTACGAGCAGTACTTC. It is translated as CASQESGLTGIPYEQYF.

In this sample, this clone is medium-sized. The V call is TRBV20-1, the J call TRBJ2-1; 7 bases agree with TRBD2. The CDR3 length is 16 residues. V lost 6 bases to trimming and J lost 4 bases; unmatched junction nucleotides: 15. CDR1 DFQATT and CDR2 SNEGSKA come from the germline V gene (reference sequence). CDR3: CSAKRASGAGYNEQFF. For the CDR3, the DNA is TGCAGTGCGAAGCGGGCTAGCGGAGCCGGTTACAATGAGCAGTTCTTC.

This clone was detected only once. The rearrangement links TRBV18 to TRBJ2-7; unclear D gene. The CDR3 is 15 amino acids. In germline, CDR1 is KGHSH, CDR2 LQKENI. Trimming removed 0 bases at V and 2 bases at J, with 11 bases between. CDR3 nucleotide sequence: TGTGCCAGCTCACCACCGAGCCGGGCTCCCTACGAGCAGTACTTC. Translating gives CASSPPSRAPYEQYF.

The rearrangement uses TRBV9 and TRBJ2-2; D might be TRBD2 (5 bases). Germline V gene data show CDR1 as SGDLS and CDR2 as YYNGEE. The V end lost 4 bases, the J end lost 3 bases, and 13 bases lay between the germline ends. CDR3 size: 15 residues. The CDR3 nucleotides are TGTGCCAGCAGCCCTTTCGGGATCTACACCGGGGAGCTGTTTTTT. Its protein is CASSPFGIYTGELFF.

CDR3 residues: CASSQTGQAYEQYF. In nucleotides, the CDR3 is TGTGCCAGCAGCCAAACGGGACAGGCCTACGAGCAGTACTTC. The rearrangement joins TRBV4-2 to TRBJ2-7, with 8 bases fitting TRBD1. V lost 2 bases and J lost 2; bases outside the gene matches: 2. CDR3 length equals 14 residues. Germline CDR1 is LGHNA and CDR2 is YNFKEQ.

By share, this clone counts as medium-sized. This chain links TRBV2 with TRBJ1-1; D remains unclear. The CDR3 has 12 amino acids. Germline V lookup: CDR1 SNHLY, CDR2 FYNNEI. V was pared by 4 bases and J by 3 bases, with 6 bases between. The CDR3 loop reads CASSVVYTEAFF. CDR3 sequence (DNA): TGTGCCAGCAGTGTGGTGTACACTGAAGCTTTCTTT.

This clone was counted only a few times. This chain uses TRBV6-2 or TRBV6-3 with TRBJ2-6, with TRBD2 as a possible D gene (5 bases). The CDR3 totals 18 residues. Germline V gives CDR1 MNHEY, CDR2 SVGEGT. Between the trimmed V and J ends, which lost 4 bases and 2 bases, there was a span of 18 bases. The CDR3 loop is CASSSGRVPRPGANVLTF. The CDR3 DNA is TGTGCCAGCAGTTCCGGGCGGGTCCCACGACCTGGGGCCAACGTCCTGACTTTC.

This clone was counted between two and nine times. In DNA, the CDR3 is TGTGCCAGCCGAAGGGACGGCGGCACCGGGGAGCTGTTTTTT. As protein: CASRRDGGTGELFF. The rearrangement joins TRBV6-4 to TRBJ2-2; D is possibly TRBD1 or TRBD2 (5 bases each). Germline values: CDR1 MRHNA, CDR2 SNTAGT. V lost 8 bases, J lost 4 bases, and 14 bases lay in between. The CDR3 has 14 residues.

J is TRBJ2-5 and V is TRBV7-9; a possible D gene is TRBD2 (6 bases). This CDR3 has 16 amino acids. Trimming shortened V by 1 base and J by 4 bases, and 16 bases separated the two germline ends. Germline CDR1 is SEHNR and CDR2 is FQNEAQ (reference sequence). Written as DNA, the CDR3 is TGTGCCAGCAGCTTAGGGGACCTAGCGAGGGCAGAGACCCAGTACTTC. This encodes CASSLGDLARAETQYF.

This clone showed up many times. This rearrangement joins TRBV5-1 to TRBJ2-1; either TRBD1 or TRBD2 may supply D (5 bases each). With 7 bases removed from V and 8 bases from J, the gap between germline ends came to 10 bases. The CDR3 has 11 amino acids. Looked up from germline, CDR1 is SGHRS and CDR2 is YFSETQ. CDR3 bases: TGCGCCAGCGGGGGAATGGATGAGCAGTTCTTC. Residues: CASGGMDEQFF.

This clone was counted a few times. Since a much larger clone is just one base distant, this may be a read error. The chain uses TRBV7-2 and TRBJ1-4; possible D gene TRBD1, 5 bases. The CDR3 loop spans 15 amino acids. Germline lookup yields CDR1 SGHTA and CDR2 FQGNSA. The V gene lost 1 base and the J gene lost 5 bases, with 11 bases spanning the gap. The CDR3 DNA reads TGTGCCAGCAGCTTAGGGTGGGACCTAAATGAAAAACTGTTTTTT. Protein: CASSLGWDLNEKLFF.

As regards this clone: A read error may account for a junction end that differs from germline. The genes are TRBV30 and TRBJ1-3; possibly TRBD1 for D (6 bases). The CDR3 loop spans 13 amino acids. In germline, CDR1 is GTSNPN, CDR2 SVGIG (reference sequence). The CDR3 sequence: CAWTSGGLHTMYF. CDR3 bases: TGTGCCTGGACGTCCGGGGGGCTGCACACCATGTATTTT.

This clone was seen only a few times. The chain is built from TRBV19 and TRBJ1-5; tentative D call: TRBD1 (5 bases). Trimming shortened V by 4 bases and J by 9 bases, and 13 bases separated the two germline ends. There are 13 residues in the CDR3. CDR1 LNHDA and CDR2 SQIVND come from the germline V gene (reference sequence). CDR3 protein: CASSTTGVGPQHF. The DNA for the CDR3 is TGTGCCAGTAGTACCACAGGAGTTGGGCCCCAGCATTTT.

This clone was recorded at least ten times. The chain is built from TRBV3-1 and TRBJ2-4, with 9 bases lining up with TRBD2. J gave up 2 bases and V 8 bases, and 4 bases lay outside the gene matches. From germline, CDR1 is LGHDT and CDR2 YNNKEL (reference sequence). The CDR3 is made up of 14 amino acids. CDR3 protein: CASGASGTKNIQYF. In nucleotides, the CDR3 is TGTGCCAGCGGGGCTAGCGGGACCAAAAACATTCAGTACTTC.

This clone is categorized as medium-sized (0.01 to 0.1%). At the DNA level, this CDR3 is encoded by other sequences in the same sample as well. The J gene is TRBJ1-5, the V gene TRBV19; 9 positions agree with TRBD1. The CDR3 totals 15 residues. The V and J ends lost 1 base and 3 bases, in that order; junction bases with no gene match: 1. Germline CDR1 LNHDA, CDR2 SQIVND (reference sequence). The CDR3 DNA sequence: TGTGCCAGTAGTATAGGGACAGGGGTCAATCAGCCCCAGCATTTT. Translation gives CASSIGTGVNQPQHF.

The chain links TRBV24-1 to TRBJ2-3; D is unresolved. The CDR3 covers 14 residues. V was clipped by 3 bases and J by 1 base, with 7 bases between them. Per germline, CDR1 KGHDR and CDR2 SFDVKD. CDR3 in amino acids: CATSDRWGTDTQYF. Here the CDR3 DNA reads TGTGCCACCAGTGATAGGTGGGGCACAGATACGCAGTATTTT.

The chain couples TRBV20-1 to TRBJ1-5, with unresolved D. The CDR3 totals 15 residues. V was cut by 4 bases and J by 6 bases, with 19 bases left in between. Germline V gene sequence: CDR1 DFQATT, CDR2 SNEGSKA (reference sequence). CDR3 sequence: CSATISTASRQPQHF. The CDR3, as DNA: TGCAGTGCTACAATCAGTACAGCCTCCCGTCAGCCCCAGCATTTT.

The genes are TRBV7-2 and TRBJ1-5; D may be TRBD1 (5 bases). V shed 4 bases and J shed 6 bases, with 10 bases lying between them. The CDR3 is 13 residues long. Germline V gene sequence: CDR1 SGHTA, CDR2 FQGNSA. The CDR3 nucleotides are TGTGCCAGCAGCTCGGGACCCAGTCAGCCCCAGCATTTT. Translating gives CASSSGPSQPQHF.

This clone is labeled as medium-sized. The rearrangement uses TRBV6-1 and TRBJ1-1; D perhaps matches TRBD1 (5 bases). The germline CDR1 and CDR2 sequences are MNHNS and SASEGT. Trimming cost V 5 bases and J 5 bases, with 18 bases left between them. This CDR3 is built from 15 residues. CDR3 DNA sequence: TGTGCCAGCAGTCCTACCTGGGGGGGGAGGACTGAAGCTTTCTTT. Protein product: CASSPTWGGRTEAFF.